Listed below are T cell receptor beta chains from one sample, sequenced in a study of shared clonotypes between healthy human individuals. Using immunoSEQ multiplex PCR, the repertoire was profiled, and TCRdb retains in-frame clones only, with some absent. This sample has some 2.1 million clones, with about 95% found just once. The specimen sequenced was naive CD8+ T cells sorted from blood. Receptors originate from a young man in good health. Each CDR3 is given with its conserved first and last residue. A D gene is named only where the DNA matches it firmly. Clone size is given for some rows only: seen once, a few or many times, or a class if the clone is expanded.

clone size	V gene	J gene	D gene	CDR3 length	CDR3 protein	CDR3 DNA
.	TRBV4-2	TRBJ2-2	TRBD1	17	CASSQEVGQGAAGELFF	TGTGCCAGCAGCCAAGAAGTCGGACAGGGGGCGGCCGGGGAGCTGTTTTTT
once	TRBV7-9	TRBJ2-2	TRBD1	12	CASDRPTGELFF	TGTGCCTCGGACAGGCCCACCGGGGAGCTGTTTTTT
.	TRBV5-4	TRBJ2-7	.	14	CASSGWDLQSEQYF	TGTGCCAGCAGCGGTTGGGACCTCCAGTCCGAGCAGTACTTC
.	TRBV28	TRBJ2-3	.	14	CASSLGTSTDTQYF	TGTGCCAGCAGCCTCGGGACTAGCACAGATACGCAGTATTTT
.	TRBV5-6	TRBJ2-5	.	13	CASSLSGGETQYF	TGTGCCAGCAGCTTGTCTGGAGGAGAGACCCAGTACTTC
.	TRBV28	TRBJ1-1	TRBD1	14	CASSLRRGETEAFF	TGTGCCAGCAGTCTACGCAGGGGGGAAACTGAAGCTTTCTTT
.	TRBV6-1	TRBJ2-7	.	13	CASSEIPAYEQYF	TGTGCCAGCAGTGAAATTCCGGCGTACGAGCAGTACTTC
.	TRBV28	TRBJ1-6	TRBD1	15	CASSIARDRDSPLHF	TGTGCCAGCAGTATAGCCAGGGACAGGGATTCACCCCTCCACTTT
.	TRBV19	TRBJ2-4	.	14	CASTKGLSGNIQYF	TGTGCCAGTACCAAGGGACTCTCCGGGAACATTCAGTACTTC
.	TRBV9	TRBJ2-2	.	13	CASSVVTTGELFF	TGTGCCAGCAGCGTAGTCACGACCGGGGAGCTGTTTTTT
.	TRBV10-2	TRBJ2-1	.	14	CASAGTASYNEQFF	TGCGCCAGCGCCGGGACCGCCTCCTACAATGAGCAGTTCTTC
.	TRBV11-2	TRBJ1-6	.	15	CASSGVVGGDSPLHF	TGTGCCAGCAGCGGGGTCGTGGGAGGAGATTCACCCCTCCACTTT
.	TRBV7-9	TRBJ2-7	TRBD1	19	CASSLATRDRGPLFYEQYF	TGTGCCAGCAGCTTAGCAACAAGAGACAGGGGCCCCCTCTTCTACGAGCAGTACTTC
.	TRBV6-5	TRBJ1-4	.	14	CASSYEEGMGKLFF	TGTGCCAGCAGTTACGAGGAGGGAATGGGGAAACTGTTTTTT
.	TRBV29-1	TRBJ1-2	.	11	CSVPDNYGYTF	TGCAGCGTTCCGGACAACTATGGCTACACCTTC
.	TRBV6-1	TRBJ2-5	.	13	CASGGDMQETQYF	TGTGCCAGCGGAGGGGACATGCAAGAGACCCAGTACTTC
.	TRBV19	TRBJ1-1	.	12	CASQTWNTEAFF	TGTGCCAGTCAGACCTGGAACACTGAAGCTTTCTTT
once	TRBV10-2	TRBJ2-1	TRBD1	11	CASGPGQEQFF	TGCGCCAGCGGTCCGGGACAGGAGCAGTTCTTC
.	TRBV5-8	TRBJ2-1	.	16	CASSSEWVLSYNEQFF	TGTGCCAGCAGCTCCGAGTGGGTCCTCTCCTACAATGAGCAGTTCTTC
.	TRBV4-3	TRBJ2-7	TRBD1	15	CASSQDFPGGYEQYF	TGCGCCAGCAGCCAAGATTTCCCAGGGGGCTACGAGCAGTACTTC
.	TRBV29-1	TRBJ2-5	TRBD2	14	CSVEERGGEETQYF	TGCAGCGTTGAAGAGCGGGGAGGGGAAGAGACCCAGTACTTC
.	TRBV4-1	TRBJ1-6	.	15	CASSQANGLGSPLHF	TGCGCCAGCAGCCAGGCCAACGGTTTGGGTTCACCCCTCCACTTT
.	TRBV13	TRBJ2-5	TRBD2	14	CASSFSGPQETQYF	TGTGCCAGCAGCTTTAGCGGGCCACAAGAGACCCAGTACTTC
.	TRBV6-5	TRBJ1-4	TRBD1	16	CASSYSGQGMNEKLFF	TGTGCCAGCAGTTACTCCGGACAGGGCATGAATGAAAAACTGTTTTTT
once	TRBV4-1	TRBJ2-7	.	14	CASSQDPIDLEQYF	TGCGCCAGCAGCCAAGACCCGATCGACCTCGAGCAGTACTTC
.	TRBV7-9	TRBJ2-7	TRBD1	16	CASSLGETGSQNEQYF	TGTGCCAGCAGCTTAGGGGAGACAGGGTCCCAAAACGAGCAGTACTTC
.	TRBV7-9	TRBJ2-7	.	12	CASSPFGSEQYF	TGTGCCAGCAGCCCCTTCGGATCCGAGCAGTACTTC
.	TRBV2	TRBJ2-7	.	11	CATRGIYEQYF	TGTGCCACGAGGGGAATCTACGAGCAGTACTTC
.	TRBV6-5	TRBJ2-7	.	14	CASSSNREGYEQYF	TGTGCCAGCAGTTCCAACAGGGAGGGCTACGAGCAGTACTTC
.	TRBV15	TRBJ2-7	TRBD1	13	CATATGTSYEQYF	TGTGCCACCGCGACAGGGACCTCCTACGAGCAGTACTTC
few	TRBV9	TRBJ1-3	.	15	CASSRLFGSGNTIYF	TGTGCCAGCAGCCGACTTTTTGGCTCTGGAAACACCATATATTTT
.	TRBV10-1	TRBJ2-7	.	13	CASSEGGGYEQYF	TGCGCCAGCAGTGAGGGGGGAGGCTACGAGCAGTACTTC
.	TRBV6-1	TRBJ2-7	.	14	CASSEVQGSYEQYF	TGTGCCAGCAGTGAGGTACAGGGCTCCTACGAGCAGTACTTC
.	TRBV29-1	TRBJ1-1	TRBD1	13	CSVPRTGGTEAFF	TGCAGCGTACCCAGGACAGGGGGGACTGAAGCTTTCTTT
.	TRBV27	TRBJ2-1	TRBD2	17	CASSMGLVAGMYNEQFF	TGTGCCAGCAGTATGGGACTTGTAGCGGGGATGTACAATGAGCAGTTCTTC
.	TRBV6-5	TRBJ2-7	.	16	CASSLPGSDGPYEQYF	TGTGCCAGCAGTTTACCGGGTTCAGACGGGCCCTACGAGCAGTACTTC
.	TRBV29-1	TRBJ2-7	TRBD2	14	CSVLPRGESYEQYF	TGCAGCGTTCTCCCCCGGGGGGAGTCCTACGAGCAGTACTTC
.	TRBV5-1	TRBJ2-3	.	15	CASSPRGSNTDTQYF	TGTGCCAGCAGTCCCCGGGGGAGCAACACAGATACGCAGTATTTT
.	TRBV29-1	TRBJ2-7	TRBD2	14	CSVAGLAGGGEQYF	TGCAGCGTCGCCGGACTAGCGGGAGGAGGCGAGCAGTACTTC
.	TRBV5-6	TRBJ1-1	.	13	CASSLAGDTEAFF	TGTGCCAGCAGCTTAGCGGGGGACACTGAAGCTTTCTTT
.	TRBV5-1	TRBJ1-3	.	18	CASSLDGDMRGAGNTIYF	TGCGCCAGCAGCTTGGATGGGGATATGAGAGGGGCTGGAAACACCATATATTTT
.	TRBV28	TRBJ2-7	.	15	CASSPKGVRSYEQYF	TGTGCCAGCAGTCCGAAGGGGGTTCGGTCCTACGAGCAGTACTTC
.	TRBV5-6	TRBJ1-1	.	14	CASSLEVFNTEAFF	TGTGCCAGCAGCTTAGAGGTCTTCAACACTGAAGCTTTCTTT
.	TRBV9	TRBJ2-1	.	12	CASSVGGGEQFF	TGTGCCAGCAGCGTAGGTGGCGGTGAGCAGTTCTTC
.	TRBV7-2	TRBJ2-1	.	15	CASSLDGTLYNEQFF	TGTGCCAGCAGCTTAGATGGGACACTCTACAATGAGCAGTTCTTC
once	TRBV10-3	TRBJ2-2	TRBD2	17	CAIRRVAGGPDTGELFF	TGTGCCATCAGAAGGGTAGCGGGGGGGCCGGACACCGGGGAGCTGTTTTTT
once	TRBV5-1	TRBJ2-7	.	13	CASSYRTEYEQYF	TGCGCCAGCAGTTACAGGACCGAATACGAGCAGTACTTC
.	TRBV6-5	TRBJ2-5	.	14	CASSYTGAKETQYF	TGTGCCAGCAGTTACACCGGGGCCAAAGAGACCCAGTACTTC
.	TRBV30	TRBJ1-2	.	15	CAWSDGSVGDYGYTF	TGTGCCTGGAGTGATGGGTCAGTGGGGGACTATGGCTACACCTTC
.	TRBV9	TRBJ2-7	TRBD2	15	CASSVEGLGGYEQYF	TGTGCCAGCAGCGTAGAGGGACTAGGGGGCTACGAGCAGTACTTC
.	TRBV27	TRBJ2-7	TRBD1	16	CASSPLGQEGSYEQYF	TGTGCCAGCAGTCCCCTAGGACAGGAAGGTTCCTACGAGCAGTACTTC
once	TRBV5-4	TRBJ2-7	.	13	CASSPGPQYEQYF	TGTGCCAGCAGCCCAGGACCCCAATACGAGCAGTACTTC
.	TRBV6-6	TRBJ1-4	.	11	CASSSNEKLFF	TGTGCCAGCAGTTCGAATGAAAAACTGTTTTTT